The next 11 T cell receptor beta chains were all read from a single sample in a study of blood T cell repertoires in COVID-19. Profiling relied on immunoSEQ multiplex PCR, and the TCRdb table lists in-frame clones only, not all of them. Here the sample spans under 250,000 clones, about 83% being singletons. Sequenced material: PBMCs or T cells enriched from blood (not recorded which). These receptors were collected from a woman in her thirties or forties who had been exposed to COVID-19.

The V call is TRBV7-3, the J call TRBJ2-1; 11 bases match TRBD2. CDR1 and CDR2 from the germline V gene are SGHTA and FQGTGA. This CDR3 is 17 amino acids long. After removal of 5 bases from V and 4 bases from J, the junction contained 10 bases not matched to a gene. The CDR3: CASSPHSGGVGYNEQFF. The DNA for the CDR3 is TGTGCCAGCAGCCCACATAGCGGGGGGGTCGGTTACAATGAGCAGTTCTTC.

The rearrangement uses TRBV5-1 and TRBJ2-3, with 7 bases aligning to TRBD2. The CDR3 is 16 residues long. V lost 7 bases to trimming and J lost 4 bases; unmatched junction nucleotides: 15. In germline, CDR1 is SGHRS, CDR2 YFSETQ. CDR3 protein: CASRPWGGSLSDTQYF. The CDR3 DNA follows: TGCGCCAGCCGGCCCTGGGGGGGGAGCCTATCAGATACGCAGTATTTT.

The chain combines TRBV4-3 with TRBJ1-2; 7 bases agree with TRBD1. The CDR3 length is 15 residues. CDR1 and CDR2 from the germline V gene are LGHNA and YSLEER. V trimming: 0 bases; J trimming: 4 bases; junction bases outside the gene matches: 5. CDR3 sequence (DNA): TGCGCCAGCAGCCAAGATCAACAGGGGACCTATGGCTACACCTTC. It specifies CASSQDQQGTYGYTF.

The chain links TRBV7-9 to TRBJ2-1, with 8 bases fitting TRBD2. CDR3 length: 17 residues. In germline, CDR1 is SEHNR, CDR2 FQNEAQ (reference sequence). With V trimmed by 5 bases and J by 4 bases, 13 bases remained unmatched. This CDR3 reads CASSPDGAGGLYNEQFF. CDR3 DNA sequence: TGTGCCAGCAGCCCCGATGGGGCGGGGGGCCTTTACAATGAGCAGTTCTTC.

This chain links TRBV28 with TRBJ1-4, with 7 positions matching TRBD1. This CDR3 comprises 17 residues. Trimming removed 1 base from V and 8 bases from J; junction bases left unmatched: 13. Germline V gene sequence: CDR1 MDHEN, CDR2 SYDVKM. This CDR3 is CASSLFSRGQSREKLFF. The CDR3 region has the DNA TGTGCCAGCAGTTTATTTTCGCGGGGACAGTCAAGAGAAAAACTGTTTTTT.

This clone was counted a single time. This chain links TRBV9 with TRBJ2-2; TRBD2 matches 7 bases. The CDR3 covers 15 residues. With V trimmed by 1 base and J by 2 bases, 2 bases remained unmatched. Germline assignment: CDR1 SGDLS and CDR2 YYNGEE. This chain's CDR3 is CASSVSGANTGELFF. In DNA, the CDR3 is TGTGCCAGCAGCGTAAGCGGGGCTAACACCGGGGAGCTGTTTTTT.

The V call is TRBV5-1, the J call TRBJ2-4; D might be TRBD1 (5 bases). This CDR3 is built from 16 residues. Germline V gene data show CDR1 as SGHRS and CDR2 as YFSETQ. V lost 4 bases and J 1 base, leaving 15 bases between the germline ends. In DNA form, the CDR3 reads TGCGCCAGCAGCCCAGGGAACCCAGGGGCCAAAAACATTCAGTACTTC. It specifies CASSPGNPGAKNIQYF.

This clone was seen once. The V gene is TRBV6-5, the J gene TRBJ2-5; the D is unclear. The CDR3 loop spans 12 amino acids. Trimming removed 4 bases from V and 3 bases from J, with 6 bases in between. Germline assignment: CDR1 MNHEY and CDR2 SVGAGI. Here the CDR3 DNA reads TGTGCCAGCAGTTCCCCAGAAGAGACCCAGTACTTC. Its translation: CASSSPEETQYF.

The CDR3 nucleotides read TGTGCCAGCAGTAGTAACGGGGACTATGGCTACACCTTC. Amino acids: CASSSNGDYGYTF. The chain recombines TRBV6-5 with TRBJ1-2; D call uncertain. This CDR3 is built from 13 residues. The germline CDR1 and CDR2 sequences are MNHEY and SVGAGI. The V end was cut by 5 bases, the J end by 3 bases, with 10 bases between.

The chain recombines TRBV19 with TRBJ1-1, with no clear D. The germline V gene has CDR1 LNHDA and CDR2 SQIVND (reference sequence). V lost 3 bases, J lost 6 bases, and 11 bases lay in between. This CDR3 comprises 13 residues. The CDR3 coding sequence is TGTGCCAGTAGTATGGACTCTGTCTCTGAAGCTTTCTTT. Translating it yields CASSMDSVSEAFF.

This clone has a handful of counts. DNA for the CDR3: TGTGCCAGCAGTTTGGAGGACAGGGGGAACATTCAGTACTTC. Translated: CASSLEDRGNIQYF. This chain uses TRBV28 with TRBJ2-4; the match to TRBD1 covers 10 bases. This CDR3 is 14 amino acids long. J was trimmed by 7 bases and V by 3 bases; bases with no gene match: 3. Germline assignment: CDR1 MDHEN and CDR2 SYDVKM.